The source of this TCR beta chain is a study of blood T cell repertoires in COVID-19. Study background: Researchers got acute and convalescent COVID-19 samples from the United States, Italy and Spain. In each case, the material was cDNA or gDNA derived from T cells, B-cell-depleted T cells, or PBMCs.

In the original processing: Researchers report that nucleated cell counts were estimated from reference gene primer amplification. The table came from immunoSEQ multiplex PCR; TCRdb's copy has only in-frame clones and leaves some out. The DNA gave D and trimming, while V, J and clone size come from that table. The sample has more than 95,000 clones; 87% are singletons. CDR3 length: 14 residues. V gave up 0 bases and J gave up 6 bases, with 9 bases separating them. The germline V gene has CDR1 SGHRS and CDR2 YFSETQ. The chain combines TRBV5-1 with TRBJ2-2; a weak D match, TRBD2 (6 bases). The sample was peripheral blood. This clonotype was obtained from a man aged 50 to 59 with acute or convalescent COVID-19. CDR3: CASSLEGGPGELFF. The DNA of the CDR3 is TGCGCCAGCAGCTTGGAGGGAGGACCCGGGGAGCTGTTTTTT.